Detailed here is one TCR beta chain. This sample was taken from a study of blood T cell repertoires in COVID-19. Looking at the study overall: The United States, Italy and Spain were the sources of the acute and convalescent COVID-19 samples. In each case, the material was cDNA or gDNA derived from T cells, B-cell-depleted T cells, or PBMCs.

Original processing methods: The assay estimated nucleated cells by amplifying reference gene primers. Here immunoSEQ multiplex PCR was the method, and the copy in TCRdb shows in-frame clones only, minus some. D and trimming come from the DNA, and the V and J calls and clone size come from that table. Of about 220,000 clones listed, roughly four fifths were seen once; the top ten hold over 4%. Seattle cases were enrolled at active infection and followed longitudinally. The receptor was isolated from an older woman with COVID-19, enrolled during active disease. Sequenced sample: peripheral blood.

The CDR3 loop reads CSVEWTANTEAFF. The CDR3 bases are TGCAGCGTTGAATGGACAGCGAACACTGAAGCTTTCTTT. The gene calls are TRBV29-1 and TRBJ1-1; TRBD1 might be the D (6 bases). The germline gives CDR1 SQVTM, CDR2 ANQGSEA. V lost 2 bases, J lost 1 base, and 8 bases lay in between. The CDR3 consists of 13 residues.